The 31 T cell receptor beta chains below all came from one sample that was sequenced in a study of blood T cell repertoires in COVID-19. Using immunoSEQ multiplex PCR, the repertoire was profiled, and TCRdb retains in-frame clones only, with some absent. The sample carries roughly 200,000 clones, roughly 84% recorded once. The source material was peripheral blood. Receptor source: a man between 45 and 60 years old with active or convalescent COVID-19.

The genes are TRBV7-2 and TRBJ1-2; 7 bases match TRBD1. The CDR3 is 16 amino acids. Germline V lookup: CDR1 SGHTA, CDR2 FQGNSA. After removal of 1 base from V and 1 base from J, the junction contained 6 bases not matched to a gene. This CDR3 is CASSLGGTAYNYGYTF. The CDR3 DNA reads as TGTGCCAGCAGCTTAGGGGGGACAGCCTATAACTATGGCTACACCTTC.

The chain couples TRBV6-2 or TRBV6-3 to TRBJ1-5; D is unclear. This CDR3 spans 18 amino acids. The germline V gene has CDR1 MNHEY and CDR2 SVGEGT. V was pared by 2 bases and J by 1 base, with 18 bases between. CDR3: CASSYEGGSGKSNQPQHF. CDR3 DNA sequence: TGTGCCAGCAGTTACGAAGGAGGATCCGGAAAGAGCAATCAGCCCCAGCATTTT.

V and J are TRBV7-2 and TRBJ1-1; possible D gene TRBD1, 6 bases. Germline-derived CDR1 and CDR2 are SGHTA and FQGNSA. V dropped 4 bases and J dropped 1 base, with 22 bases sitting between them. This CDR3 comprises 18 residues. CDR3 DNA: TGTGCCAGCAGCTCAAACCCTTGGGTGGGACAAAAGAACACTGAAGCTTTCTTT. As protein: CASSSNPWVGQKNTEAFF.

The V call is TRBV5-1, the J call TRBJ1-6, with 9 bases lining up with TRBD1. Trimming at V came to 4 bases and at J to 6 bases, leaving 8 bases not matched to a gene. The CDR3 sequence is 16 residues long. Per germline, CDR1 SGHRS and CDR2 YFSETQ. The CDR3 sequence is CASSTTPGQGNSPLHF. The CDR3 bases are TGCGCCAGCAGCACGACGCCGGGACAGGGTAATTCACCCCTCCACTTT.

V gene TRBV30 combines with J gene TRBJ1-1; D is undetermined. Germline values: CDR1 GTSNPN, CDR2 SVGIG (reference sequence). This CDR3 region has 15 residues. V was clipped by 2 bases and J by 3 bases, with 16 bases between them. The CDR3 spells CAWSFFGFGDTEAFF. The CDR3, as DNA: TGTGCCTGGAGTTTTTTTGGCTTCGGGGACACTGAAGCTTTCTTT.

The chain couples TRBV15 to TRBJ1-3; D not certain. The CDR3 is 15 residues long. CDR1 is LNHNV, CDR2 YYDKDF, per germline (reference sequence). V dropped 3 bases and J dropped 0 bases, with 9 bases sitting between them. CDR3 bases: TGTGCCACCAGCAGTCAACGCGGCTCTGGAAACACCATATATTTT. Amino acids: CATSSQRGSGNTIYF. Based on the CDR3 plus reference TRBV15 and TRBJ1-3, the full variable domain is DAMVIQNPRYQVTQFGKPVTLSCSQTLNHNVMYWYQQKSSQAPKLLFHYYDKDFNNEADTPDNFQSRRPNTSFCFLDIRSPGLGDTAMYLCATSSQRGSGNTIYFGEGSWLTVV.

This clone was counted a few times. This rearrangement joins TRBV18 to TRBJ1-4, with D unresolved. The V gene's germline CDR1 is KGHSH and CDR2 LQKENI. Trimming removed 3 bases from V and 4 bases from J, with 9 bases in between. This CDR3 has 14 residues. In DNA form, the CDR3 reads TGTGCCAGCTCACCCACAACGGGTAATGAAAAACTGTTTTTT. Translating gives CASSPTTGNEKLFF.

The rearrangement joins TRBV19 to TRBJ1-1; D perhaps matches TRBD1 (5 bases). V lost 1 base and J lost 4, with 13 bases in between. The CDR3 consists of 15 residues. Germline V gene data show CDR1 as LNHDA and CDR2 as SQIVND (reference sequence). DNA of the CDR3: TGTGCCAGTAGTATAGGAGAGGGGAGGGGCACTGAAGCTTTCTTT. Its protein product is CASSIGEGRGTEAFF.

CDR3 nucleotide sequence: TGTGCCAGCAGCGTGGACCCCGGGGGTCGGGAAAAACTGTTTTTT. Its protein is CASSVDPGGREKLFF. The chain employs TRBV9 and TRBJ1-4; maybe TRBD1 (5 bases). V lost 2 bases to trimming and J lost 8 bases, with 16 bases between them. CDR3 length equals 15 residues. The germline gives CDR1 SGDLS, CDR2 YYNGEE. The whole variable domain, remainder taken from reference TRBV9 and TRBJ1-4, is DSGVTQTPKHLITATGQRVTLRCSPRSGDLSVYWYQQSLDQGLQFLIQYYNGEERAKGNILERFSAQQFPDLHSELNLSSLELGDSALYFCASSVDPGGREKLFFGSGTQLSVL.

CDR3 DNA sequence: TGTGCCAGCAGCTTATTTGTCGGGTCAGCAAACTATAATTCACCCCTCCACTTT. Translation gives CASSLFVGSANYNSPLHF. The rearrangement links TRBV7-9 to TRBJ1-6; unclear D gene. The V end lost 2 bases, the J end lost 3 bases, and 17 bases lay between the germline ends. The germline V gene has CDR1 SEHNR and CDR2 FQNEAQ (reference sequence). The CDR3 loop spans 18 amino acids. Full variable domain (remainder filled in from reference TRBV7-9 and TRBJ1-6): DTGVSQNPRHKITKRGQNVTFRCDPISEHNRLYWYRQTLGQGPEFLTYFQNEAQLEKSRLLSDRFSAERPKGSFSTLEIQRTEQGDSAMYLCASSLFVGSANYNSPLHFGNGTRLTVT.

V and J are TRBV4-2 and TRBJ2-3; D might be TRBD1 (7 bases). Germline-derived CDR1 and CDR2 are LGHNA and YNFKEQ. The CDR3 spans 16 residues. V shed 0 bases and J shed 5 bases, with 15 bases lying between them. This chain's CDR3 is CASSQEGPGGRDTQYF. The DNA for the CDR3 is TGTGCCAGCAGCCAAGAAGGGCCAGGGGGGAGAGATACGCAGTATTTT.

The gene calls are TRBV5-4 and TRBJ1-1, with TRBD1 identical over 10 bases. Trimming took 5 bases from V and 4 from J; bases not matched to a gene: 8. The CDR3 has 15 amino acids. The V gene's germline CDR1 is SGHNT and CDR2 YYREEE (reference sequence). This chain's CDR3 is CASRPWTGGVTEAFF. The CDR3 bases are TGTGCCAGCAGACCCTGGACAGGGGGAGTCACTGAAGCTTTCTTT.

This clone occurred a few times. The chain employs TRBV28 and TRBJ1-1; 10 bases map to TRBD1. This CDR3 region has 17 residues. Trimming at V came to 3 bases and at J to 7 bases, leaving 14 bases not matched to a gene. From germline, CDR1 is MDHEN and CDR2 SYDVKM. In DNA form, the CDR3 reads TGTGCCAGCAGTTTCAGGCGACAGGGGGCGCGAAGGATTGAAGCTTTCTTT. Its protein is CASSFRRQGARRIEAFF.

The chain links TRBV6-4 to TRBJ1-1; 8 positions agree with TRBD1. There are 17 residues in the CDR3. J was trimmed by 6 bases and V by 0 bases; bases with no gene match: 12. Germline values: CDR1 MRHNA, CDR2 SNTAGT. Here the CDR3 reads CASSDSGSGQGRPEAFF. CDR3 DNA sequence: TGTGCCAGCAGTGACTCGGGGAGTGGACAGGGCAGGCCTGAAGCTTTCTTT.

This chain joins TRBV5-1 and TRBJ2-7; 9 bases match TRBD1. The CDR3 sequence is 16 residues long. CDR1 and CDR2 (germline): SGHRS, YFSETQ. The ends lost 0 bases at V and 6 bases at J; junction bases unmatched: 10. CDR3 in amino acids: CASSLGSDRGRSEQYF. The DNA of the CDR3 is TGCGCCAGCAGCTTGGGTTCGGACAGGGGTAGGAGCGAGCAGTACTTC.

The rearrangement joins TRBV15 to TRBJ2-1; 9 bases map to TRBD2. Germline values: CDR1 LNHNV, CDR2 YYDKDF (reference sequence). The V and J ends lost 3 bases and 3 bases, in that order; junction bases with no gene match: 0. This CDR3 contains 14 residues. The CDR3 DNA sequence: TGTGCCACCAGCAGGACTAGCGGCTACAATGAGCAGTTCTTC. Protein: CATSRTSGYNEQFF.

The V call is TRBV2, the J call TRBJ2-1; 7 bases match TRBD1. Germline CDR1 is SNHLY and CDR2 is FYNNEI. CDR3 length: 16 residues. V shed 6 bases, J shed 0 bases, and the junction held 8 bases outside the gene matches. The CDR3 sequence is CASRLPRDSSYNEQFF. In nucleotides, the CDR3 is TGTGCCAGCAGGCTCCCCCGGGACAGCTCCTACAATGAGCAGTTCTTC.

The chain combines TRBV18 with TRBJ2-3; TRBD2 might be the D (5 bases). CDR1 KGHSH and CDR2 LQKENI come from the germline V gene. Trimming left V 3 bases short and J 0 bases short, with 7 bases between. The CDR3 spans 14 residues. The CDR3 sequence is CASSPGGSTDTQYF. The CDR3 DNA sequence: TGTGCCAGCTCACCGGGCGGGAGCACAGATACGCAGTATTTT.

The CDR3 reads CATSNSHYGYTF. As DNA, the CDR3 is TGTGCCACCAGTAACAGTCACTATGGCTACACCTTC. The chain uses TRBV15 and TRBJ1-2; D not resolved. V gave up 6 bases and J gave up 3 bases, with 8 bases separating them. The CDR3 consists of 12 residues. The germline gives CDR1 LNHNV, CDR2 YYDKDF (reference sequence).

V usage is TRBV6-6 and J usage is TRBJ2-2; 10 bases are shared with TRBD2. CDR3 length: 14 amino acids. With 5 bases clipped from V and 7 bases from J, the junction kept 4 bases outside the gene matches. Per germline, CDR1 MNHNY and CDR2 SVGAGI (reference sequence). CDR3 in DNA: TGTGCCAGCAGTCAGCGGGGGGGAGGCGGGGAGCTGTTTTTT. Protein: CASSQRGGGGELFF.

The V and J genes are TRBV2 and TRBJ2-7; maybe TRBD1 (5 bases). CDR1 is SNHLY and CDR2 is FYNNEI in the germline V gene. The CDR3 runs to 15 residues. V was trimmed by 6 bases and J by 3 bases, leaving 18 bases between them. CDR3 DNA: TGTGCCAGCAGAGTGGGGCCAGGGCGCAACTACGAGCAGTACTTC. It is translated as CASRVGPGRNYEQYF. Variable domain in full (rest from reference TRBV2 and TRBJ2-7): EPEVTQTPSHQVTQMGQEVILRCVPISNHLYFYWYRQILGQKVEFLVSFYNNEISEKSEIFDDQFSVERPDGSNFTLKIRSTKLEDSAMYFCASRVGPGRNYEQYFGPGTRLTVT.

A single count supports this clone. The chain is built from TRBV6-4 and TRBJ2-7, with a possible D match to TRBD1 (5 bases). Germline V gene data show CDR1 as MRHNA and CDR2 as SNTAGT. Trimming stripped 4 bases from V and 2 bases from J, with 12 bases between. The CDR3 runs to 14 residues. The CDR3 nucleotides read TGTGCCAGCAGTGCTGCAGGGTTTCCCTACGAGCAGTACTTC. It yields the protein CASSAAGFPYEQYF.

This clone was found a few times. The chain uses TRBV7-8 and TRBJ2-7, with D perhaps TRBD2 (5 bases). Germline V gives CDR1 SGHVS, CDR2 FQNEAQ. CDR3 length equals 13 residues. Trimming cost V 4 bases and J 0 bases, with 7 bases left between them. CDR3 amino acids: CASSSRGSYEQYF. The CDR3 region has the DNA TGTGCCAGCAGCTCCCGGGGCTCCTACGAGCAGTACTTC. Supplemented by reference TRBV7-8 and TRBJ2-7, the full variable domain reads GAGVSQSPRYKVAKRGQDVALRCDPISGHVSLFWYQQALGQGPEFLTYFQNEAQLDKSGLPSDRFFAERPEGSVSTLKIQRTQQEDSAVYLCASSSRGSYEQYFGPGTRLTVT.

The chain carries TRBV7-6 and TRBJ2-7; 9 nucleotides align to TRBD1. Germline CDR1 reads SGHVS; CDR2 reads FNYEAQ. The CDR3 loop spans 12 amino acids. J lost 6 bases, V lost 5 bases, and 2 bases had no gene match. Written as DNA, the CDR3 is TGTGCCAGCAGCCAGACAGGGGGCGAGCAGTACTTC. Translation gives CASSQTGGEQYF. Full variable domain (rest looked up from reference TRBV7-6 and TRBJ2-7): GAGVSQSPRYKVTKRGQDVALRCDPISGHVSLYWYRQALGQGPEFLTYFNYEAQQDKSGLPNDRFSAERPEGSISTLTIQRTEQRDSAMYRCASSQTGGEQYFGPGTRLTVT.

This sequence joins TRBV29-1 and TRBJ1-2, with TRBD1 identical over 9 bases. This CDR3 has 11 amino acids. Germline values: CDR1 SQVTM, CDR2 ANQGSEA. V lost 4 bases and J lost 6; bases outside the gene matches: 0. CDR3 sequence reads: CSVGQGDGYTF. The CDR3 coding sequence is TGCAGCGTTGGACAGGGGGATGGCTACACCTTC.

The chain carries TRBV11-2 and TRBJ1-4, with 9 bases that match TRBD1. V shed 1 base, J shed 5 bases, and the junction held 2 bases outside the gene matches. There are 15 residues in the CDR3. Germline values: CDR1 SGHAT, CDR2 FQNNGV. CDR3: CASSLVGTGNEKLFF. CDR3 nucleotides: TGTGCCAGCAGCTTAGTGGGGACAGGGAATGAAAAACTGTTTTTT. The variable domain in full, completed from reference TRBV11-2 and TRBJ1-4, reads EAGVAQSPRYKIIEKRQSVAFWCNPISGHATLYWYQQILGQGPKLLIQFQNNGVVDDSQLPKDRFSAERLKGVDSTLKIQPAKLEDSAVYLCASSLVGTGNEKLFFGSGTQLSVL.

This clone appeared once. CDR3 coding DNA: TGTGCCGGACAGGGTTCTAGCTATGGCTACACCTTC. It yields the protein CAGQGSSYGYTF. The chain links TRBV28 to TRBJ1-2; the match to TRBD1 covers 8 bases. CDR3 size: 12 residues. Germline V CDR1 and CDR2: MDHEN, SYDVKM. With 11 bases clipped from V and 4 bases from J, the junction kept 6 bases outside the gene matches.

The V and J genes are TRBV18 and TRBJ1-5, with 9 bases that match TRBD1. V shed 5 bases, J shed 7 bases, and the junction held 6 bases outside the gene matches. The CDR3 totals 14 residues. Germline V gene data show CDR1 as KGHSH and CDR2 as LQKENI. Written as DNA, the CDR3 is TGTGCCAGCTCATTGGGACAGGGCGACCAGCCCCAGCATTTT. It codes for CASSLGQGDQPQHF.

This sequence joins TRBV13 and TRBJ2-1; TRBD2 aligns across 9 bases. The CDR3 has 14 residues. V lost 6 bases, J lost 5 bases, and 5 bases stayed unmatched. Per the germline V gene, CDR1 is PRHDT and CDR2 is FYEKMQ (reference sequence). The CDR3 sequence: CASRSGGTNNEQFF. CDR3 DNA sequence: TGTGCCAGCAGGAGCGGGGGGACCAACAATGAGCAGTTCTTC.

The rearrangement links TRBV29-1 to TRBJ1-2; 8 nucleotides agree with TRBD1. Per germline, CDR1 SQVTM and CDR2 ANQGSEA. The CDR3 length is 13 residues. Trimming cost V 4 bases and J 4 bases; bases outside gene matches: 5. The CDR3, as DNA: TGCAGCGTTGGGGACAGGCCGATCTATGGCTACACCTTC. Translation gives CSVGDRPIYGYTF.

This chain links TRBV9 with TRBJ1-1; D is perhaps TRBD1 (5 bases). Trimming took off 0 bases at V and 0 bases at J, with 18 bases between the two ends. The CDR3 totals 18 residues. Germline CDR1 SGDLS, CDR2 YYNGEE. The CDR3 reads CASSVGGTALPMNTEAFF. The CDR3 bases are TGTGCCAGCAGCGTAGGCGGGACTGCACTACCCATGAACACTGAAGCTTTCTTT.